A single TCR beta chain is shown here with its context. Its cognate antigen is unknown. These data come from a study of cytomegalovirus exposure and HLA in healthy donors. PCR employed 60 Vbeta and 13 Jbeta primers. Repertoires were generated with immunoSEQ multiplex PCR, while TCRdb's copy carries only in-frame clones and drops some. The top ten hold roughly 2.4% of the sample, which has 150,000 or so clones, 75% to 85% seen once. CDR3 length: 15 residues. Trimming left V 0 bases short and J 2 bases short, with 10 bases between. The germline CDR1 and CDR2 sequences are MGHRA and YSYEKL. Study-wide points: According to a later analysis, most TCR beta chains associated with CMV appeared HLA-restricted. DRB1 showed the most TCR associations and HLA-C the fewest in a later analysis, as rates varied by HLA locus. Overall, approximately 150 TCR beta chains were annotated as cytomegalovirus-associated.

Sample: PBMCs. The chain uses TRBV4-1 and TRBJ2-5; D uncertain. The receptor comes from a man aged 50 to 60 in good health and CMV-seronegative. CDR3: CASSQDLRFQETQYF. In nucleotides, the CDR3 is TGCGCCAGCAGCCAAGATCTACGGTTTCAAGAGACCCAGTACTTC.